The present T cell receptor beta chain was sequenced within a study of early T cells in non-severe SARS-CoV-2 infection. In TCRdb, the 5' RACE reads were re-called with MiXCR into one record per CDR3 protein. The sample has 50,000 to 75,000 distinct CDR3 sequences; roughly 5.7% are singletons. This clonotype was recorded a few times. The CDR3 runs to 14 residues. The germline V gene has CDR1 MNHEY and CDR2 SVGEGT. V shed 5 bases and J shed 2 bases, with 9 bases lying between them. The specimen was whole blood, collected at baseline. V is TRBV6-2 or TRBV6-3 and J is TRBJ1-4; D gene uncertain. This TCR derives from an adult who was a healthcare worker with PCR-confirmed SARS-CoV-2 infection or an uninfected control (not recorded which). CDR3 region: CASSPAATNEKLFF. The CDR3 DNA reads as TGTGCCAGCAGTCCCGCGGCTACTAATGAAAAACTGTTTTTT.